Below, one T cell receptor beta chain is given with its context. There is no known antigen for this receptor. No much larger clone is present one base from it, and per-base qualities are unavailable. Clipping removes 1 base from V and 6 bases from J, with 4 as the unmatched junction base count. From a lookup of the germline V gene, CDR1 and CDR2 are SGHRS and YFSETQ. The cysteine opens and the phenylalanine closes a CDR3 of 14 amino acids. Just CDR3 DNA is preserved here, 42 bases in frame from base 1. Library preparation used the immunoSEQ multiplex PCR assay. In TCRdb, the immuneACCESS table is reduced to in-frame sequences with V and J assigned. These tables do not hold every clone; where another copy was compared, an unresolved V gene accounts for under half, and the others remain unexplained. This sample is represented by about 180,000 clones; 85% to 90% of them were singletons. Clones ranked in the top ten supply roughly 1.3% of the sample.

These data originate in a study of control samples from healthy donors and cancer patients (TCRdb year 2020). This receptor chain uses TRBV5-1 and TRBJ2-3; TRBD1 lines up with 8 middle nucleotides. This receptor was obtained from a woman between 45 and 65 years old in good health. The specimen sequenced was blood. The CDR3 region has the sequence CASSLRTGPDTQYF. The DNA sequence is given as TGCGCCAGCAGCTTGCGGACAGGGCCGGATACGCAGTATTTT.